This T cell receptor (beta chain) is from a study of vaccination and CD4 T cells after COVID-19. Study summary: Sampling after COVID took place at a median of about 98 days (range 35 to 161) following diagnosis. Sampling that followed vaccination took place a median approximately 72 days after dose two, within a range of 14 to 241. Study-level findings and limits: The median proportion of reactive clones detected only post-vaccination in convalescent patients was approximately 87%.

TCRdb re-called the PCR reads with MiXCR, one entry per CDR3 protein. The table has 20,000 to 25,000 distinct CDR3 sequences, roughly three fifths seen once. For this clonotype: What it binds is not known.

Germline-derived CDR1 and CDR2 are LNHDA and SQIVND (reference sequence). With 8 bases clipped from V and 2 bases from J, the junction kept 4 bases outside the gene matches. CDR3 length equals 13 residues. The sequences come from CD4+ T cells from blood, collected before SARS-CoV-2 vaccination. The chain carries TRBV19 and TRBJ2-3; 7 positions agree with TRBD1. The TCR originated in a human donor who had recovered from COVID-19. CDR3 region: CASRQGNTDTQYF. The DNA of the CDR3 is TGTGCCAGTCGACAGGGTAACACAGATACGCAGTATTTT. Full variable domain (outside the CDR3, taken from reference TRBV19 and TRBJ2-3): DGGITQSPKYLFRKEGQNVTLSCEQNLNHDAMYWYRQDPGQGLRLIYYSQIVNDFQKGDIAEGYSVSREKKESFPLTVTSAQKNPTAFYLCASRQGNTDTQYFGPGTRLTVL.